This T cell receptor beta chain was captured by sequencing in a study of CD8 T cells in Susac syndrome. After extraction with the RNeasy kit, about 0.5 to 1 ug of the RNA was reverse transcribed using random hexamers. One entry per CDR3 protein, called by TCRdb with MiXCR from the immunoSEQ multiplex PCR reads. The sample contains more than 150,000 distinct CDR3 sequences, 85% to 95% of which appear only once. It was negative isolation that provided the CD8+ and CD4+ T cells, whereas TEMRA cells were enriched by FACS. The CDR3 runs to 12 residues. Germline V lookup: CDR1 SQVTM, CDR2 ANQGSEA. V was clipped by 4 bases and J by 3 bases; unmatched bases: 3.

The receptor's source is a human donor with multiple sclerosis. V usage is TRBV29-1 and J usage is TRBJ2-7; 7 bases are shared with TRBD1. The sequencing sample was made of CD8+ T cells from PBMCs. The CDR3 bases are TGCAGCGTTGCCGCAGGGGGCTACGAGCAGTACTTC. Translating gives CSVAAGGYEQYF.